What follows are 32 T cell receptor beta chains derived from one specimen sequenced in a study of T cell responses to AZD1222 COVID-19 vaccine (dated by TCRdb to the early 2020s). Sample time point, as interpreted from the label and publication: baseline before first vaccination. The library was generated by the immunoSEQ multiplex PCR assay. TCRdb obtained this table from immuneACCESS and retained in-frame rearrangements with V and J assigned. These tables miss some clones; where compared with another copy, unresolved V genes account for less than half of the shortfall, and the remainder is unexplained. Counted in this sample were around 180,000 clones; just over 85% of them appeared once. About 0.53% of the sample rests with the top ten. The specimen was peripheral blood, collected on day 0 of AZD1222 vaccination. These receptors all stem from an adult in good health.

V gene TRBV27 combines with J gene TRBJ2-7; D might be TRBD1 (5 bases). Germline V lookup: CDR1 MNHEY, CDR2 SMNVEV (reference sequence). This CDR3 region has 13 residues. V lost 8 bases and J lost 4, with 15 bases in between. CDR3 nucleotides: TGTGCCAGCGGATCAGGGCCAAGGTACGAGCAGTACTTC. This encodes CASGSGPRYEQYF.

The CDR3 DNA follows: TGTGCCAGCAGTGTTTACAGGAGCCCCTACGAGCAGTACTTC. It is translated as CASSVYRSPYEQYF. The J gene is TRBJ2-7, the V gene TRBV2, with a weak D call TRBD1 (5 bases). V lost 4 bases, J lost 2 bases, and 12 bases lay in between. Germline V gene lookup returns CDR1 SNHLY and CDR2 FYNNEI. There are 14 residues in the CDR3.

The chain links TRBV27 to TRBJ1-4; 8 bases line up with TRBD1. CDR1 and CDR2 from the germline V gene are MNHEY and SMNVEV (reference sequence). The V gene end was trimmed by 3 bases and the J gene end by 0 bases; junction bases not matched to a gene: 12. CDR3 length: 19 residues. The CDR3 loop reads CASSFRGGTGIATNEKLFF. The DNA of the CDR3 is TGTGCCAGCAGTTTCAGGGGAGGGACAGGCATCGCAACTAATGAAAAACTGTTTTTT.

The CDR3 region has the DNA TGCGCCAGCAGTCTCTCCAGGGGGCCGAGTGGCAATGAGCAGTTCTTC. Its translation is CASSLSRGPSGNEQFF. The chain has TRBV10-1 and TRBJ2-1; TRBD1 matches 8 bases. With V trimmed by 5 bases and J by 6 bases, 12 bases remained unmatched. Germline lookup yields CDR1 WNHNN and CDR2 SYGVQD (reference sequence). The CDR3 is 16 residues long.

The gene calls are TRBV6-5 and TRBJ2-2; 11 nucleotides agree with TRBD2. V was pared by 6 bases and J by 6 bases, with 6 bases of the junction left unmatched. The CDR3 is 15 residues long. Germline values: CDR1 MNHEY, CDR2 SVGAGI. CDR3 nucleotides: TGTGCCAGCAGCCCCACTAGCGGGGGCTCCGGGGAGCTGTTTTTT. It is translated as CASSPTSGGSGELFF.

The rearrangement joins TRBV12-3 or TRBV12-4 to TRBJ1-2; 10 bases line up with TRBD1. J was trimmed by 6 bases and V by 4 bases; bases with no gene match: 2. This CDR3 contains 13 residues. The CDR3 reads CASSWTGGDGYTF. Here the CDR3 DNA reads TGTGCCAGCAGTTGGACAGGGGGGGATGGCTACACCTTC.

This clone has just a few counts. This sequence joins TRBV28 and TRBJ1-2; D is uncertain. The ends were cut back, 4 bases at V and 8 bases at J, with 14 bases in the middle. CDR1 is MDHEN and CDR2 is SYDVKM in the germline V gene. The CDR3 sequence is 13 residues long. The CDR3 DNA sequence: TGTGCCAGCAGTTCACTTCAGAATTACGGCTACACCTTC. Its protein is CASSSLQNYGYTF.

Here the CDR3 reads CASSLAGRTTDTQYF. The DNA of the CDR3 is TGTGCCAGCAGTTTGGCGGGGCGTACCACAGATACGCAGTATTTT. The rearrangement uses TRBV28 and TRBJ2-3; the D gene is possibly TRBD2 (6 bases). The germline V gene encodes CDR1 MDHEN and CDR2 SYDVKM. V shed 3 bases and J shed 2 bases, with 12 bases lying between them. CDR3 length: 15 residues.

This chain links TRBV28 with TRBJ1-5, with unresolved D. Germline V CDR1 and CDR2: MDHEN, SYDVKM. Trimming left V 5 bases short and J 5 bases short, with 13 bases between. The CDR3 extends over 14 amino acids. The DNA of the CDR3 is TGTGCCAGCAGTGCGGCTCGGGTCGATCAGCCCCAGCATTTT. Amino acids: CASSAARVDQPQHF.

The V call is TRBV5-1, the J call TRBJ1-1, with D perhaps matching TRBD1 (6 bases). The CDR3 sequence is 11 residues long. V gave up 3 bases and J gave up 11 bases, with 11 bases separating them. Germline CDR1 reads SGHRS; CDR2 reads YFSETQ. The CDR3 DNA reads as TGCGCCAGCAGCTCGGGCGACAGGGCTTTCTTT. Its protein is CASSSGDRAFF. The complete variable domain, with remaining parts taken from reference TRBV5-1 and TRBJ1-1, reads KAGVTQTPRYLIKTRGQQVTLSCSPISGHRSVSWYQQTPGQGLQFLFEYFSETQRNKGNFPGRFSGRQFSNSRSEMNVSTLELGDSALYLCASSSGDRAFFGQGTRLTVV.

V and J are TRBV19 and TRBJ1-5; the D is unclear. The CDR3 is 15 residues long. Trimming shortened V by 7 bases and J by 2 bases, and 15 bases separated the two germline ends. Germline CDR1 is LNHDA and CDR2 is SQIVND (reference sequence). The CDR3 loop is CASNAERVGNQPQHF. CDR3 coding DNA: TGTGCCAGTAACGCCGAGAGGGTCGGCAATCAGCCCCAGCATTTT.

V gene TRBV2 combines with J gene TRBJ1-2; D perhaps matches TRBD1 (6 bases). Germline V gives CDR1 SNHLY, CDR2 FYNNEI. Trimming took off 5 bases at V and 3 bases at J, with 19 bases between the two ends. The CDR3 length is 16 residues. CDR3 sequence reads: CASSLQGRFADYGYTF. In DNA form, the CDR3 reads TGTGCCAGCAGTCTCCAGGGGCGTTTCGCAGACTATGGCTACACCTTC.

In regard to this clone: The sample carries other DNA sequences with the same CDR3. The chain recombines TRBV6-5 with TRBJ2-7, with D perhaps being TRBD1 or TRBD2 (5 bases each). Germline CDR1 MNHEY, CDR2 SVGAGI. The CDR3 totals 14 residues. V was pared by 7 bases and J by 2 bases, with 15 bases between. CDR3 sequence: CASTQGDGTYEQYF. CDR3 DNA sequence: TGTGCCAGCACCCAAGGGGACGGTACCTACGAGCAGTACTTC.

The chain links TRBV19 to TRBJ1-6; weak D call: TRBD1 (5 bases). This CDR3 has 18 residues. V was clipped by 1 base and J by 8 bases, with 21 bases between them. Germline CDR1 LNHDA, CDR2 SQIVND (reference sequence). CDR3 protein: CASSIGSGAGYGHSPLHF. CDR3 bases: TGTGCCAGTAGTATAGGAAGCGGAGCAGGGTATGGGCATTCACCCCTCCACTTT.

This chain uses TRBV6-6 with TRBJ1-1; D gene uncertain. This CDR3 contains 14 residues. Per germline, CDR1 MNHNY and CDR2 SVGAGI (reference sequence). The germline V and J ends were trimmed by 3 bases and 1 base, with 9 bases remaining between them. CDR3 residues: CASSYRRENTEAFF. DNA of the CDR3: TGTGCCAGCAGTTATAGGCGGGAGAACACTGAAGCTTTCTTT.

The chain combines TRBV7-9 with TRBJ2-1; D ambiguous. The germline V gene encodes CDR1 SEHNR and CDR2 FQNEAQ (reference sequence). The CDR3 has 15 residues. Trimming took off 6 bases at V and 6 bases at J, with 18 bases between the two ends. The CDR3 DNA is TGTGCCAGCAGGAAATCCGAGAGAAATCGCAATGAGCAGTTCTTC. This translates into CASRKSERNRNEQFF.

The chain uses TRBV5-1 and TRBJ1-1, with 9 bases that match TRBD1. Germline assignment: CDR1 SGHRS and CDR2 YFSETQ. CDR3 length: 17 amino acids. V was clipped by 3 bases and J by 1 base; unmatched bases: 10. The CDR3 nucleotides read TGCGCCAGCAGCTACACCGGGACAGGGACCCCGAACACTGAAGCTTTCTTT. Amino acids: CASSYTGTGTPNTEAFF. The entire variable domain, with the rest obtained from reference TRBV5-1 and TRBJ1-1, is as follows: KAGVTQTPRYLIKTRGQQVTLSCSPISGHRSVSWYQQTPGQGLQFLFEYFSETQRNKGNFPGRFSGRQFSNSRSEMNVSTLELGDSALYLCASSYTGTGTPNTEAFFGQGTRLTVV.

This clone has a handful of counts. The V gene is TRBV13, the J gene TRBJ1-1; D gene uncertain. CDR3 length: 13 residues. Between the trimmed V and J ends, which lost 0 bases and 2 bases, there was a span of 4 bases. Germline V lookup: CDR1 PRHDT, CDR2 FYEKMQ (reference sequence). CDR3 region: CASSLGVNTEAFF. The DNA of the CDR3 is TGTGCCAGCAGCTTAGGAGTTAACACTGAAGCTTTCTTT.

This clone was detected only once. This chain uses TRBV4-3 with TRBJ2-2, with 10 positions matching TRBD2. The germline CDR1 and CDR2 sequences are LGHNA and YSLEER. There are 17 residues in the CDR3. V lost 1 base to trimming and J lost 1 base; unmatched junction nucleotides: 3. CDR3 protein: CASSQGASGGNTGELFF. CDR3 sequence (DNA): TGCGCCAGCAGCCAAGGAGCTAGCGGGGGGAACACCGGGGAGCTGTTTTTT.

The chain is built from TRBV28 and TRBJ1-5, with unresolved D. The CDR3 has 14 amino acids. V lost 6 bases, J lost 0 bases, and 9 bases lay in between. CDR1 and CDR2 (germline): MDHEN, SYDVKM. The CDR3 is CASSLRHSNQPQHF. CDR3 nucleotide sequence: TGTGCCAGCAGCTTAAGACATAGCAATCAGCCCCAGCATTTT.

The J gene is TRBJ2-7, the V gene TRBV7-2, with D tentatively TRBD1 (6 bases). The CDR3 contains 14 residues. The germline V gene encodes CDR1 SGHTA and CDR2 FQGNSA. The V end lost 4 bases, the J end lost 6 bases, and 16 bases lay between the germline ends. CDR3 DNA: TGTGCCAGCAGCTCCGGGACACCTACGGGCGAGCAGTACTTC. Its translation is CASSSGTPTGEQYF.

The chain is built from TRBV19 and TRBJ1-1; 9 nucleotides line up with TRBD1. Trimming at V came to 6 bases and at J to 5 bases, leaving 4 bases not matched to a gene. CDR3 length: 13 amino acids. Germline lookup yields CDR1 LNHDA and CDR2 SQIVND (reference sequence). This CDR3 is CASSRDRVTEAFF. The DNA of the CDR3 is TGTGCCAGTAGCCGGGACAGGGTAACTGAAGCTTTCTTT.

The chain combines TRBV6-5 with TRBJ2-7, with a tentative D call TRBD2 (6 bases). Trimming shortened V by 5 bases and J by 0 bases, and 14 bases separated the two germline ends. CDR3 length equals 15 residues. The germline gives CDR1 MNHEY, CDR2 SVGAGI. This chain's CDR3 is CASSRTLEGSYEQYF. The CDR3 nucleotides read TGTGCCAGCAGTAGGACCCTGGAGGGCTCCTACGAGCAGTACTTC.

The V and J genes are TRBV30 and TRBJ1-2; possibly TRBD1 for D (5 bases). V lost 3 bases, J lost 2 bases, and 13 bases lay in between. CDR1 is GTSNPN and CDR2 is SVGIG in the germline V gene (reference sequence). The CDR3 extends over 14 amino acids. CDR3 coding DNA: TGTGCCTGGAGATTGGGGACCGCAAACTATGGCTACACCTTC. Its protein product is CAWRLGTANYGYTF.

The V gene is TRBV6-4, the J gene TRBJ1-1, with unresolved D. CDR3 length: 14 amino acids. Trimming pared 4 bases from V and 0 bases from J, leaving 9 bases between. From germline, CDR1 is MRHNA and CDR2 SNTAGT. DNA for the CDR3: TGTGCCAGCAGTGCCACCCGCTTGAACACTGAAGCTTTCTTT. Translating gives CASSATRLNTEAFF.

The rearrangement links TRBV30 to TRBJ2-7; D uncertain. The CDR3 has 13 residues. Germline CDR1 is GTSNPN and CDR2 is SVGIG (reference sequence). V shed 0 bases and J shed 0 bases, with 6 bases lying between them. The CDR3 loop is CAWSVASSYEQYF. As DNA, the CDR3 is TGTGCCTGGAGTGTAGCCAGCTCCTACGAGCAGTACTTC.

The chain combines TRBV5-5 with TRBJ1-6, with TRBD1 as a possible D gene (5 bases). V lost 4 bases and J 11 bases, leaving 16 bases between the germline ends. CDR1 and CDR2 from the germline V gene are SGHKS and YYEKEE (reference sequence). The CDR3 sequence is 14 residues long. CDR3 region: CASSLTGPGAPLHF. The CDR3 DNA reads as TGTGCCAGCAGCCTTACAGGCCCAGGAGCACCCCTCCACTTT.

This clone showed up just a few times. The chain combines TRBV5-1 with TRBJ1-1; no clear D. This CDR3 has 13 amino acids. Trimming removed 4 bases from V and 0 bases from J, with 7 bases in between. CDR1 SGHRS and CDR2 YFSETQ come from the germline V gene. This CDR3 reads CASSRTMNTEAFF. CDR3 DNA: TGCGCCAGCAGCAGGACCATGAACACTGAAGCTTTCTTT.

The chain has TRBV24-1 and TRBJ2-7, with 7 bases that match TRBD2. Germline values: CDR1 KGHDR, CDR2 SFDVKD. The trim removed 5 bases at V and 4 bases at J, leaving 16 bases unmatched. This CDR3 contains 17 residues. The CDR3 sequence: CATSAPRGGGTTYEQYF. For the CDR3, the DNA is TGTGCCACCAGTGCCCCCCGCGGCGGGGGTACTACGTACGAGCAGTACTTC.

The chain links TRBV28 to TRBJ2-7; D may be TRBD1 (5 bases). The CDR3 runs 14 residues. Per the germline V gene, CDR1 is MDHEN and CDR2 is SYDVKM. The V gene lost 3 bases and the J gene lost 1 base, with 10 bases spanning the gap. The CDR3 bases are TGTGCCAGCAGTTTCAGGGAAGCGTCCTACGAGCAGTACTTC. Translating gives CASSFREASYEQYF.

This sequence joins TRBV27 and TRBJ1-1; D is possibly TRBD1 (6 bases). The CDR3 is 17 amino acids. CDR1 is MNHEY, CDR2 SMNVEV, per germline (reference sequence). Trimming took off 5 bases at V and 3 bases at J, with 22 bases between the two ends. The CDR3 bases are TGTGCCAGCAGTCTAAGGGCTCTCCGGGGGCTGTACACTGAAGCTTTCTTT. This translates into CASSLRALRGLYTEAFF.

For the CDR3, the DNA is TGTGCCAGCGGTCAGGGATACACCGGGGAGCTGTTTTTT. Translated, it gives CASGQGYTGELFF. This rearrangement joins TRBV27 to TRBJ2-2; perhaps TRBD1 as D (5 bases). V lost 8 bases and J 3 bases, leaving 10 bases between the germline ends. Germline V gene lookup returns CDR1 MNHEY and CDR2 SMNVEV (reference sequence). There are 13 residues in the CDR3.